Below, 32 T cell receptor beta chains from the same sample are listed, as sequenced in a study of blood T cell repertoires in COVID-19. TCRdb's copy holds only in-frame clones and misses some; the assay was immunoSEQ multiplex PCR. This table holds around 260,000 clones, roughly four fifths found once. Specimen: PBMCs or T cells enriched from blood (not recorded which). These receptors were obtained from a man in his thirties or forties with acute COVID-19.

The gene calls are TRBV28 and TRBJ1-5, with a weak D call TRBD1 (6 bases). V lost 10 bases and J 3 bases, leaving 16 bases between the germline ends. Germline CDR1 MDHEN, CDR2 SYDVKM. The CDR3 extends over 14 amino acids. CDR3 in amino acids: CATFSQGSNQPQHF. CDR3 DNA: TGTGCCACCTTTTCACAGGGTTCCAATCAGCCCCAGCATTTT. Together with reference TRBV28 and TRBJ1-5, the CDR3 gives the full variable domain: DVKVTQSSRYLVKRTGEKVFLECVQDMDHENMFWYRQDPGLGLRLIYFSYDVKMKEKGDIPEGYSVSREKKERFSLILESASTNQTSMYLCATFSQGSNQPQHFGDGTRLSIL.

J is TRBJ1-1 and V is TRBV5-4, with D possibly matching TRBD1 (5 bases). Germline loops: CDR1 SGHNT, CDR2 YYREEE (reference sequence). V was shortened by 0 bases and J by 4 bases, with 10 bases between the two germline ends. This CDR3 comprises 14 residues. The CDR3 spells CASSLVREGTEAFF. In DNA, the CDR3 is TGTGCCAGCAGCTTGGTCAGGGAGGGCACTGAAGCTTTCTTT.

This chain uses TRBV10-2 with TRBJ1-4; possible D gene TRBD1, 5 bases. CDR1 WSHSY and CDR2 SAAADI come from the germline V gene. The CDR3 loop spans 16 amino acids. Between the trimmed V and J ends, which lost 6 bases and 6 bases, there was a span of 20 bases. Here the CDR3 DNA reads TGCGCCAGCAGCGAGCCTGAAGGGGCGGGGTATGAAAAACTGTTTTTT. It is translated as CASSEPEGAGYEKLFF.

The chain combines TRBV6-2 or TRBV6-3 with TRBJ1-1; D uncertain. V lost 5 bases to trimming and J lost 6 bases, with 7 bases between them. This CDR3 region has 11 residues. CDR1 and CDR2 from the germline V gene are MNHEY and SVGEGT. The CDR3 loop is CASSTSAEAFF. CDR3 DNA: TGTGCCAGCAGTACCTCAGCTGAAGCTTTCTTT.

This clone occurred once. The chain has TRBV11-3 and TRBJ2-2, with TRBD2 identical over 12 bases. CDR3 length equals 16 residues. Germline CDR1 reads SGHNT; CDR2 reads YENEEA. The trim removed 5 bases at V and 7 bases at J, leaving 8 bases unmatched. The chain's CDR3 is CASSRKLAGGGGELFF. As DNA, the CDR3 is TGTGCCAGCAGCCGGAAACTAGCGGGAGGTGGCGGGGAGCTGTTTTTT.

CDR3 DNA: TGTGCCAGCAATTCCGGGGGGCGCTATGGCTACACCTTC. It specifies CASNSGGRYGYTF. The V and J genes are TRBV12-3 or TRBV12-4 and TRBJ1-2; perhaps TRBD1 as D (6 bases). This CDR3 is built from 13 residues. Trimming stripped 7 bases from V and 4 bases from J, with 13 bases between.

The rearrangement joins TRBV5-4 to TRBJ1-1; 7 nucleotides align to TRBD1. Germline assignment: CDR1 SGHNT and CDR2 YYREEE (reference sequence). V dropped 4 bases and J dropped 4; count of bases not matched to a gene: 10. The CDR3 has 15 amino acids. CDR3 sequence: CASSPGLAGGTEAFF. CDR3 in DNA: TGTGCCAGCAGCCCCGGCCTCGCAGGGGGCACTGAAGCTTTCTTT.

This sequence joins TRBV20-1 and TRBJ1-5; no firm D call. This CDR3 region has 11 residues. Germline-derived CDR1 and CDR2 are DFQATT and SNEGSKA (reference sequence). The V end lost 0 bases, the J end lost 15 bases, and 12 bases lay between the germline ends. The CDR3, as DNA: TGCAGTGCTAGAGATCTAGGAGAGAGGCATTTT. Amino acids: CSARDLGERHF.

The chain is built from TRBV19 and TRBJ2-1, with unresolved D. With 2 bases removed from V and 6 bases from J, the gap between germline ends came to 5 bases. CDR1 LNHDA and CDR2 SQIVND come from the germline V gene (reference sequence). The CDR3 covers 12 residues. CDR3 DNA: TGTGCCAGTAGTATACAGGTCAATGAGCAGTTCTTC. It codes for CASSIQVNEQFF.

The chain couples TRBV6-5 to TRBJ2-1; D may be TRBD2 (7 bases). This CDR3 spans 15 amino acids. V lost 2 bases to trimming and J lost 9 bases, with 17 bases between them. Germline loops: CDR1 MNHEY, CDR2 SVGAGI. The CDR3: CASSYGTSGGGEQFF. The CDR3 nucleotides read TGTGCCAGCAGTTACGGAACGTCGGGGGGCGGTGAGCAGTTCTTC.

In nucleotides, the CDR3 is TGTGCCAGCAGTTACTCAGGACAGGATAATTCACCCCTCCACTTT. Translated: CASSYSGQDNSPLHF. V and J are TRBV6-6 and TRBJ1-6; 7 nucleotides agree with TRBD1. Per the germline V gene, CDR1 is MNHNY and CDR2 is SVGAGI (reference sequence). The CDR3 is made up of 15 amino acids. The V and J ends lost 0 bases and 5 bases, in that order; junction bases with no gene match: 1.

V gene TRBV28 combines with J gene TRBJ2-3, with 9 bases that match TRBD1. Losses at the gene ends were 5 bases for V and 1 base for J; bases not matched to a gene: 7. The CDR3 length is 16 residues. CDR1 is MDHEN and CDR2 is SYDVKM in the germline V gene. The CDR3 spells CASSPGTGLRTDTQYF. DNA of the CDR3: TGTGCCAGCAGTCCCGGGACAGGGCTACGCACAGATACGCAGTATTTT.

V is TRBV6-5 and J is TRBJ2-5; D remains unclear. This CDR3 region has 11 residues. The germline V and J ends were trimmed by 11 bases and 5 bases, with 12 bases remaining between them. The germline V gene has CDR1 MNHEY and CDR2 SVGAGI. DNA of the CDR3: TGTGCCTCTAGGTTTAAGGAGACCCAGTACTTC. Translating it yields CASRFKETQYF.

Ten or more counts support this clone. The chain recombines TRBV7-2 with TRBJ2-2; TRBD2 is a possible D gene (6 bases). CDR3 length: 17 residues. Germline values: CDR1 SGHTA, CDR2 FQGNSA. V lost 2 bases and J lost 1, with 14 bases in between. The CDR3 reads CASSLTAGRLNTGELFF. The CDR3 nucleotides read TGTGCCAGCAGCTTAACGGCGGGACGACTGAACACCGGGGAGCTGTTTTTT.

This sequence joins TRBV11-2 and TRBJ1-6; D is undetermined. Germline V lookup: CDR1 SGHAT, CDR2 FQNNGV. With 5 bases removed from V and 8 bases from J, the gap between germline ends came to 10 bases. The length of the CDR3 is 13 residues. The CDR3 region has the DNA TGTGCCAGCAGCCAAACCCAGGATTCACCCCTCCACTTT. Amino acid sequence: CASSQTQDSPLHF.

The chain has TRBV7-2 and TRBJ1-1; D may be TRBD1 (5 bases). Trimming took off 4 bases at V and 4 bases at J, with 13 bases between the two ends. From germline, CDR1 is SGHTA and CDR2 FQGNSA. CDR3 length: 14 amino acids. The CDR3 nucleotides are TGTGCCAGCAGCTCCGCTAGGGGAGGCACTGAAGCTTTCTTT. Its translation is CASSSARGGTEAFF.

There are a few counts of this clone. The V and J genes are TRBV18 and TRBJ1-3; D is perhaps TRBD1 (6 bases). Germline CDR1 KGHSH, CDR2 LQKENI. The CDR3 extends over 17 amino acids. V lost 2 bases and J lost 0, with 14 bases in between. CDR3 sequence: CASSPTSQGRSGNTIYF. CDR3 nucleotides: TGTGCCAGCTCACCAACCTCCCAGGGGCGCTCTGGAAACACCATATATTTT.

The chain combines TRBV5-1 with TRBJ2-3; tentative D call: TRBD1 (6 bases). The CDR3 contains 13 residues. Trimming pared 0 bases from V and 11 bases from J, leaving 13 bases between. CDR1 is SGHRS, CDR2 YFSETQ, per germline. CDR3 loop: CASSLDTGWVQYF. CDR3 DNA sequence: TGCGCCAGCAGCTTGGACACAGGGTGGGTGCAGTATTTT.

The chain employs TRBV19 and TRBJ2-3; tentatively, D is TRBD1 (7 bases). Germline V lookup: CDR1 LNHDA, CDR2 SQIVND (reference sequence). This CDR3 has 14 residues. V was pared by 3 bases and J by 4 bases, with 11 bases between. Here the CDR3 reads CASSIQGGPDTQYF. The CDR3 bases are TGTGCCAGTAGTATCCAGGGGGGCCCAGATACGCAGTATTTT.

This chain uses TRBV29-1 with TRBJ1-1; 7 nucleotides agree with TRBD1. Germline CDR1 SQVTM, CDR2 ANQGSEA. V shed 8 bases, J shed 4 bases, and the junction held 13 bases outside the gene matches. CDR3 size: 14 residues. CDR3 region: CSYQQGRRATEAFF. In nucleotides, the CDR3 is TGCAGCTACCAACAGGGGAGGAGAGCCACTGAAGCTTTCTTT.

The V call is TRBV6-2 or TRBV6-3, the J call TRBJ2-3; 9 positions match TRBD1. CDR1 MNHEY and CDR2 SVGEGT come from the germline V gene. The junction had 14 bases not matched to a gene; V was cut back by 6 bases and J by 1 base. This CDR3 region has 18 residues. Here the CDR3 DNA reads TGTGCCAGCAGCCCGGGACAGGGTATGGGGCAGCGCACAGATACGCAGTATTTT. This encodes CASSPGQGMGQRTDTQYF.

V gene TRBV9 combines with J gene TRBJ1-3; no definite D call. CDR1 SGDLS and CDR2 YYNGEE come from the germline V gene. Trimming cost V 4 bases and J 4 bases, with 18 bases left between them. CDR3 length: 16 residues. The DNA of the CDR3 is TGTGCCAGCAGCCAAACCTCCGGGAATTGGGGAAACACCATATATTTT. Translation gives CASSQTSGNWGNTIYF.

The V and J genes are TRBV6-5 and TRBJ2-1; weak D call: TRBD1 (6 bases). V was cut by 8 bases and J by 2 bases, with 13 bases left in between. The germline V gene encodes CDR1 MNHEY and CDR2 SVGAGI. This CDR3 region has 14 residues. The CDR3 is CASGQDRTYNEQFF. DNA for the CDR3: TGTGCCAGCGGGCAGGACAGAACCTACAATGAGCAGTTCTTC.

This chain connects TRBV6-6 to TRBJ1-6; weak D call: TRBD1 (5 bases). This CDR3 comprises 15 residues. CDR1 and CDR2 from the germline V gene are MNHNY and SVGAGI (reference sequence). Trimming took 2 bases from V and 6 from J, leaving 11 bases between them. CDR3 DNA: TGTGCCAGCAGTTACCCCTCGGACACTAATTCACCCCTCCACTTT. It codes for CASSYPSDTNSPLHF.

Turning to this clone: This same CDR3 is encoded by further DNA sequences in the sample. This chain joins TRBV18 and TRBJ1-5; D possibly corresponds to TRBD1 (5 bases). Germline values: CDR1 KGHSH, CDR2 LQKENI. The CDR3 runs 13 residues. The germline V and J ends were trimmed by 5 bases and 4 bases, with 9 bases remaining between them. The CDR3 region is CASSYGGNQPQHF. The CDR3 bases are TGTGCCAGCTCATACGGGGGGAATCAGCCCCAGCATTTT.

This clone was recorded a few times. The rearrangement uses TRBV27 and TRBJ1-1; possibly TRBD1 for D (5 bases). The ends were cut back, 4 bases at V and 4 bases at J, with 10 bases in the middle. Germline CDR1 and CDR2: MNHEY and SMNVEV (reference sequence). The CDR3 contains 13 residues. CDR3 nucleotides: TGTGCCAGCAGTTACATGGGGGGCACTGAAGCTTTCTTT. This encodes CASSYMGGTEAFF.

The chain employs TRBV5-4 and TRBJ1-4, with D unclear. The CDR3 contains 15 residues. Germline CDR1 is SGHNT and CDR2 is YYREEE (reference sequence). V lost 0 bases and J 7 bases, leaving 13 bases between the germline ends. The CDR3 sequence: CASSLAGREGEKLFF. CDR3 DNA: TGTGCCAGCAGCTTGGCGGGAAGGGAAGGTGAAAAACTGTTTTTT.

The chain recombines TRBV12-3 or TRBV12-4 with TRBJ1-1, with D unclear. The CDR3 consists of 13 residues. Deletions cut 6 bases from V and 2 bases from J, with 10 bases between. The CDR3 DNA sequence: TGTGCCAGCAGCCTCAAGAGTAACACTGAAGCTTTCTTT. Translation: CASSLKSNTEAFF.

Note on this clone: The DNA is omitted, as the CDR3 cannot be located on it reliably, and the CDR3 follows TCRdb's listing. The chain carries TRBV7-9 and TRBJ1-2; the table's D call, TRBD1, was not checked against the DNA. With termini counted, the CDR3 has 13 amino acids. Per the germline V gene, CDR1 is SEHNR and CDR2 is FQNEAQ (reference sequence). CDR3 loop: CASSLVGQGSHTF.

V usage is TRBV28 and J usage is TRBJ2-7, with D possibly TRBD1 on 5 matching bases. The CDR3 is 16 residues long. Germline CDR1 reads MDHEN; CDR2 reads SYDVKM. V shed 2 bases and J shed 1 base, with 15 bases lying between them. CDR3 sequence reads: CASSLVRASGSYEQYV. For the CDR3, the DNA is TGTGCCAGCAGTTTAGTTCGGGCCTCAGGGTCCTACGAGCAGTACGTC.

Only one count was recorded for this clone. The chain links TRBV3-1 (or the pseudogene TRBV3-2) to TRBJ2-5; 8 nucleotides align to TRBD1. CDR1 is LGHDT and CDR2 is YNNKEL in the germline V gene (reference sequence). The CDR3 contains 17 residues. V gave up 1 base and J gave up 1 base; unmatched junction bases: 8. CDR3 region: CASSQAQGAPGQETQYF. CDR3 DNA: TGTGCCAGCAGCCAAGCCCAGGGGGCACCCGGCCAAGAGACCCAGTACTTC.

J is TRBJ2-7 and V is TRBV23-1; TRBD2 is a possible D gene (5 bases). TRBV23-1 is an open reading frame whose function is uncertain. The CDR3 is 15 residues long. Trimming shortened V by 6 bases and J by 1 base, and 16 bases separated the two germline ends. The DNA for the CDR3 is TGCGCCAGCAGCCCGGGGTCAGTTAAATCCTACGAGCAGTACGTC. Protein: CASSPGSVKSYEQYV.